This is a list of T cell receptor beta chains from one sample in a study of response to subunit inactivated influenza vaccine. A single record per CDR3 protein comes from TCRdb applying MiXCR to the RT-PCR reads. The sample records roughly 500,000 distinct CDR3 sequences, roughly 23% being singletons. These data also featured in a second study, about T cells expressing NK-cell markers.

The source material was CD4+ T cells sorted from PBMCs, sampled approximately 13 days after vaccination. The receptors here all came from a man in his fifties who received an inactivated influenza vaccine. The CDR3 runs from the conserved cysteine through the conserved F or W. Some rows mark clone size as missing; the rest say once, few, many or name a class of expanded clone.

j_call v_call clone_size cdr3_aa
TRBJ1-5 TRBV12-3/TRBV12-4 NA CASSWDSGTGGNQPQHF
TRBJ2-1 TRBV11-2 NA CASSSPTSRNEQFF
TRBJ2-5 TRBV19 few CASSNGAGKPETQYF
TRBJ2-7 TRBV18 many CASSPVSAGAEQYF
TRBJ2-5 TRBV18 NA CASGPKDHKETQYF
TRBJ2-1 TRBV11-2 NA CASSYIRTGAAEQFF
TRBJ2-3 TRBV6-2/TRBV6-3 few CASSPGQGFTDTQYF
TRBJ2-1 TRBV5-1 NA CASTSGGLNFNEQFF
TRBJ1-6 TRBV27 few CASSLASHNNSPLHF
TRBJ1-1 TRBV5-1 few CASSLADGGRTEAFF
TRBJ2-5 TRBV4-3 few CASSLGTSGVETQYF
TRBJ2-7 TRBV7-2 NA CASSTSGTGPFEQYF
TRBJ2-7 TRBV5-4 few CASSSGLAGGMEQYF
TRBJ2-2 TRBV7-3 NA CASGQGVGTGELFF
TRBJ2-2 TRBV5-1 NA CASSKGQGIDNTGELFF
TRBJ2-3 TRBV27 once CASSPWGPTDTQYF
TRBJ1-2 TRBV11-2 many CASSRADVPNYGYTF
TRBJ1-2 TRBV28 NA CASSLTGGAHNYGYTF
TRBJ2-2 TRBV4-2 few CASSLIRGAGELFF
TRBJ2-1 TRBV28 NA CASSLLDRHNEQFF
TRBJ2-2 TRBV25-1 NA CASTRTEITGELFF
TRBJ2-7 TRBV5-1 NA CASSLAGIIGEQYF
TRBJ2-5 TRBV12-3/TRBV12-4 NA CASRVGSGTQYF
TRBJ2-2 TRBV5-6 few CASSLVDSRTGELFF
TRBJ2-7 TRBV12-3/TRBV12-4 NA CASSLGIAGGEGEQYF
TRBJ2-1 TRBV18 few CASSPWTNEQFF
TRBJ1-1 TRBV29-1 NA CSVGTGATEAFF
TRBJ2-1 TRBV29-1 few CSVSDRPGAGNEQFF
TRBJ1-1 TRBV7-9 NA CASSLEGLRNTEAFF
TRBJ2-7 TRBV10-3 few CAISESSGSSYEQYF
TRBJ2-2 TRBV4-2 NA CASSQVATSGSVGELFF
TRBJ1-4 TRBV4-3 few CASSQEAGFEKLFF
TRBJ1-2 TRBV20-1 once CSARDGLYGYTF
TRBJ2-7 TRBV20-1 NA CSAREAPLRGGALYEQYF
TRBJ2-2 TRBV3-1 NA CASSSRVQKELFF
TRBJ2-5 TRBV5-1 NA CASSGGGSVQETQYF
TRBJ2-5 TRBV29-1 few CSVWSGTYGTQYF
TRBJ2-7 TRBV20-1 few CSARDWGRSSYEQYF
TRBJ1-1 TRBV12-3/TRBV12-4 few CASSWGMNTEAFF
TRBJ1-5 TRBV12-3/TRBV12-4 few CASRLWGRGLNQPQHF
TRBJ2-3 TRBV9 NA CASSVQGAEDTQYF
TRBJ2-1 TRBV3-1 NA CASRTGTPKIFPTNEQFF
TRBJ2-1 TRBV12-3/TRBV12-4 few CATRGRLVNEQFF
TRBJ2-5 TRBV5-1 NA CASSRDQLETQYF